This T cell receptor (beta chain) originates from a study of blood T cells in healthy people across ages. Study outcomes and limitations: Estimates drawn from one million T cells were deemed to understate diversity. Roughly linearly, TCR beta diversity per million T cells fell as age increased.

Germline V gene data show CDR1 as LGHNA and CDR2 as YSLEER. With 0 bases clipped from V and 6 bases from J, the junction kept 9 bases outside the gene matches. This CDR3 spans 16 amino acids. Using a J-beta primer mix together with a sample-barcoded 5' primer, a second PCR was run for about 6 to 12 cycles. TCRdb reanalysed the 5' RACE reads using MiXCR and keeps one entry per CDR3 protein. Of 450,000 to 650,000 distinct CDR3 sequences in the sample, about 24% are singletons; the top ten hold under 9%. A note on this clonotype: The antigen is not known.

These data were also reused for a study on T cells of mothers and their children. From that second work: Per child, about 2.8 million TCR beta CDR3 reads were obtained, against over 8.5 million per mother.

This sequence was found in a boy aged 5-17 years in good health. The chain combines TRBV4-3 with TRBJ1-2; TRBD1 agrees at 8 bases. Material for sequencing was blood. CDR3: CASSQDVGGRGHGYTF. CDR3 sequence (DNA): TGCGCCAGCAGCCAAGACGTCGGGGGCAGGGGGCATGGCTACACCTTC.